The clone carrying this TCR beta chain was picked up many times. Its antigen is unknown. Previously described methods and listed TCR primers produced bulk TCR libraries. TCRdb recomputed calls from the PCR reads with MiXCR, one row per CDR3 protein. The data contain 490,000 or so distinct CDR3 sequences, about a quarter of them singletons. This CDR3 spans 14 amino acids. Germline CDR1 and CDR2: MNHEY and SMNVEV (reference sequence). Trimming left V 4 bases short and J 7 bases short, with 13 bases between. This entry is derived from a study of molecular identifiers for immune sequencing clone quantification. Study as a whole: RNA, taken in replicates from approximately 20,000 or 100,000 naive CD8 cells, was split five ways, with four sequenced.

The study's findings and limits: Naive cells had under 1% of molecules in clones above 20 RNA copies, effectors over 99%.

Naive CD8 T cells were picked out by sorting for CD8+CD4-CCR7+CD45RA+. Sequencing was done on a sample of naive CD8+ T cells from blood, with Jurkat cell RNA spiked in. Subset indicated: FACS-sorted CD8+CD4-CCR7+CD45RA+ naive T cells. The V and J genes are TRBV27 and TRBJ2-2; possibly TRBD1 or TRBD2 for D (5 bases each). This receptor was obtained from a human donor in good health. Some libraries in this study had Jurkat cell RNA spiked in. CDR3 DNA: TGTGCCAGCAGTTATCGCCAGGGAGTCGGGGAGCTGTTTTTT. Encoded protein: CASSYRQGVGELFF.